This T cell receptor (beta chain) was observed in a study of blood T cell repertoires in COVID-19. Study-level information: Sample material is recorded as cDNA or gDNA derived from T cells, B-cell-depleted T cells, or PBMCs.

The authors' processing: The assay estimated nucleated cells by amplifying reference gene primers. Produced via immunoSEQ multiplex PCR; TCRdb's table is partial and in-frame only. V and J calls and clone size come straight from that table; D and trimming were deduced from the DNA. The sample yields about 270,000 clones, roughly 80% seen once. The CDR3 runs 11 residues. Trimming shortened V by 7 bases and J by 10 bases, and 14 bases separated the two germline ends. CDR1 and CDR2 (germline): SQVTM, ANQGSEA. This clone showed up just a few times. The rearrangement uses TRBV29-1 and TRBJ2-1; maybe TRBD2 (6 bases). The specimen was peripheral blood. The clonotype was recovered from a human donor with COVID-19, enrolled during active disease. The donor label of this sample is uncertain. The CDR3 is CSAKVGLEQFF. The CDR3 nucleotides read TGCAGCGCCAAGGTAGGACTAGAGCAGTTCTTC.